This T cell receptor beta chain is drawn from a study of OX40 agonist ivuxolimab in advanced cancers. Regarding the study as a whole: Compared with CD4+, CD8+ T cells on average had more expanded clones.

For this clone: Its antigen remains unknown.

Germline values: CDR1 SQVTM, CDR2 ANQGSEA. The CDR3 consists of 14 residues. The junction had 7 bases not matched to a gene; V was cut back by 6 bases and J by 1 base. This table comes from immunoSEQ multiplex PCR, and its TCRdb copy is limited to in-frame clones, with some not included. The sample records about 67,000 clones, around 84% being singletons. Sequences were derived from CD4+ or CD8+ T cells sorted from blood, sampled in a trial of the OX40 agonist ivuxolimab. The clonotype was recovered from an adult with an advanced solid tumor such as melanoma, head and neck, liver or kidney cancer. V gene TRBV29-1 combines with J gene TRBJ1-2; 8 nucleotides match TRBD1. The CDR3 DNA reads as TGCAGCGTCCCCACAGGGGGATTTAACTATGGCTACACCTTC. It specifies CSVPTGGFNYGYTF.